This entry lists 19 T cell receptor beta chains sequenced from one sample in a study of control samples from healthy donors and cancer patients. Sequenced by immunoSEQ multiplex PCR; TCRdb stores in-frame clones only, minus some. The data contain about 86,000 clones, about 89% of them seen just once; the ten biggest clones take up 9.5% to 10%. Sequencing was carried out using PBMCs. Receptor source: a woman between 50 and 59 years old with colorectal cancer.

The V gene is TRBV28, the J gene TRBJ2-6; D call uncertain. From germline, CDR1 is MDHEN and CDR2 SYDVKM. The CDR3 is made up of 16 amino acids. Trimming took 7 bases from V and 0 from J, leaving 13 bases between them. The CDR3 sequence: CASKFDLSSGANVLTF. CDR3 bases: TGTGCCAGCAAATTTGACCTTAGCTCTGGGGCCAACGTCCTGACTTTC.

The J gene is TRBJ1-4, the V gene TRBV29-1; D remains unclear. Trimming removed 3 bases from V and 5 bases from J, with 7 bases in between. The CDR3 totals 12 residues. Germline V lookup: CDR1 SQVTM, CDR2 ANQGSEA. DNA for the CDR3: TGCAGCGTTGACGGCGGAAATGAAAAACTGTTTTTT. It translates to CSVDGGNEKLFF.

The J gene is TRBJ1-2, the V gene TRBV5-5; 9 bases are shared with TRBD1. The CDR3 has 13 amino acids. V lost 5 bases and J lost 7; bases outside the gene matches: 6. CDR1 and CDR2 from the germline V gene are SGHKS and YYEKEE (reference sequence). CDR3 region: CASSLQGAGGYTF. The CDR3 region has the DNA TGTGCCAGCAGTTTACAGGGGGCAGGTGGCTACACCTTC. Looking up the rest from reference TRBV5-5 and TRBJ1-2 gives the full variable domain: DAGVTQSPTHLIKTRGQQVTLRCSPISGHKSVSWYQQVLGQGPQFIFQYYEKEERGRGNFPDRFSARQFPNYSSELNVNALLLGDSALYLCASSLQGAGGYTFGSGTRLTVV.

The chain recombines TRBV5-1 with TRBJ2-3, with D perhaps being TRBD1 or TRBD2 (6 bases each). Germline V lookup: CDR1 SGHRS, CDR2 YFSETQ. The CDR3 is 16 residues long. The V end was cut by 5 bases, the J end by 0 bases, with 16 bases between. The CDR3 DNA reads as TGCGCCAGCAGGCAGGGGTGGAGGGACAGCACAGATACGCAGTATTTT. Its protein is CASRQGWRDSTDTQYF.

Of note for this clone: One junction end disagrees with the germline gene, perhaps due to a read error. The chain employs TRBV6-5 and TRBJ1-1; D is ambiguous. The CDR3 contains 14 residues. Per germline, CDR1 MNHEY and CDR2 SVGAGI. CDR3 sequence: CASNQLRRNAEAFF. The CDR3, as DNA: TGTGCCAGCAACCAACTGCGACGGAACGCTGAAGCTTTCTTT.

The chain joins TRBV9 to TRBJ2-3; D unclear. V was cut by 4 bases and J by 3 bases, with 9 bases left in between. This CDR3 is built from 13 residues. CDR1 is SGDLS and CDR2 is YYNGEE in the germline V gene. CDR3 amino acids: CASSSKTTDTQYF. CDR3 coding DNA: TGTGCCAGCAGCTCAAAGACGACAGATACGCAGTATTTT.

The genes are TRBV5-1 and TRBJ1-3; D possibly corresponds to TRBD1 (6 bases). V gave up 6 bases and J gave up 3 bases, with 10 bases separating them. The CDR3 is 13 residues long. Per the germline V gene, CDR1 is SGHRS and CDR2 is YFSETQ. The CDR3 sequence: CASTSGDGNTIYF. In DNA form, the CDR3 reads TGCGCCAGCACGTCAGGGGATGGAAACACCATATATTTT.

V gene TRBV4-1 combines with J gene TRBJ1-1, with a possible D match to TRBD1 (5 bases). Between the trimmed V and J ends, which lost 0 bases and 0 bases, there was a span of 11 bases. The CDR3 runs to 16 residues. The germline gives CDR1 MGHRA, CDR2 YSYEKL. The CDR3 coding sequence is TGCGCCAGCAGCCAAGATCAAGGGGTGGTGAACACTGAAGCTTTCTTT. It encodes CASSQDQGVVNTEAFF.

CDR3 DNA: TGCGCCAGCAGCCTTTTTAGCGGGGGGCTCTACACAGATACGCAGTATTTT. It yields the protein CASSLFSGGLYTDTQYF. The rearrangement joins TRBV5-1 to TRBJ2-3; 10 bases line up with TRBD2. V shed 4 bases, J shed 2 bases, and the junction held 10 bases outside the gene matches. Germline V gene data show CDR1 as SGHRS and CDR2 as YFSETQ. This CDR3 contains 17 residues. Variable domain in full (rest from reference TRBV5-1 and TRBJ2-3): KAGVTQTPRYLIKTRGQQVTLSCSPISGHRSVSWYQQTPGQGLQFLFEYFSETQRNKGNFPGRFSGRQFSNSRSEMNVSTLELGDSALYLCASSLFSGGLYTDTQYFGPGTRLTVL.

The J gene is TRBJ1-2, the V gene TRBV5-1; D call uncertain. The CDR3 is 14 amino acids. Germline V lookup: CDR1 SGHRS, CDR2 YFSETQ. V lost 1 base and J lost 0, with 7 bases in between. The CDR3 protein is CASSLTASNYGYTF. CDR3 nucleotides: TGCGCCAGCAGCTTGACAGCCTCTAACTATGGCTACACCTTC.

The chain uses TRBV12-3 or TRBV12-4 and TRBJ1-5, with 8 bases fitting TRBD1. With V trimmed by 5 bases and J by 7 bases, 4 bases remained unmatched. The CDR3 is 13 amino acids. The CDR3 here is CASSKTGEQPQHF. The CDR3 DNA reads TGTGCCAGCAGTAAGACAGGGGAACAGCCCCAGCATTTT.

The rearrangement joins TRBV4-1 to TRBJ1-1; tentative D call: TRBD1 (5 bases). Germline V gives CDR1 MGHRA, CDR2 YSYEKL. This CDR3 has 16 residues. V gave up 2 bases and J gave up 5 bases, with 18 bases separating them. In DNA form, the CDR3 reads TGCGCCAGCAGCCAAAACAAAGGGGCAGGGAGGACTGAAGCTTTCTTT. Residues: CASSQNKGAGRTEAFF.

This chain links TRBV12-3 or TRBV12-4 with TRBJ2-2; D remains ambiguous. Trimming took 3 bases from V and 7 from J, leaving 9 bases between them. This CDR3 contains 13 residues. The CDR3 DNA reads TGTGCCAGCAGTTTGACGGGCGGCGGGGAGCTGTTTTTT. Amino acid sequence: CASSLTGGGELFF.

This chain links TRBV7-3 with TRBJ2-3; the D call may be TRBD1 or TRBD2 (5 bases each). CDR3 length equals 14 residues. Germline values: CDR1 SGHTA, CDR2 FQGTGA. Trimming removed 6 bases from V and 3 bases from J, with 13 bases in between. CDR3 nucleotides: TGTGCCAGCAGTTTTTTTGGGGGAACAGATACGCAGTATTTT. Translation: CASSFFGGTDTQYF.

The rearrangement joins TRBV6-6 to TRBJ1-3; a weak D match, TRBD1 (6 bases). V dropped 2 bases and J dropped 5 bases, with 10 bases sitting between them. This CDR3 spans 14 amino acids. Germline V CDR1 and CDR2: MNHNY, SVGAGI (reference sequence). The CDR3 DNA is TGTGCCAGCAGTTACGGGCAGGGGAGAAACACCATATATTTT. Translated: CASSYGQGRNTIYF.

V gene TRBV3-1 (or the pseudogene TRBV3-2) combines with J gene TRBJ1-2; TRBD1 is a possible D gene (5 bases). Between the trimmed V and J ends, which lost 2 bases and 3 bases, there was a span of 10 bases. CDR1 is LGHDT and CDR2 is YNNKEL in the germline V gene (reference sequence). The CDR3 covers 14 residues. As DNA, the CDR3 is TGTGCCAGCAGCCAAATGGGGGGAGACTATGGCTACACCTTC. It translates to CASSQMGGDYGYTF.

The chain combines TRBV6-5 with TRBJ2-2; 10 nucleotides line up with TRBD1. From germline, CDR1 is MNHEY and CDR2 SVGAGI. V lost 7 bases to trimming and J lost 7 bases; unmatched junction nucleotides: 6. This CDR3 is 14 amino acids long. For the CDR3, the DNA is TGTGCCAGCATACTAGGACAGGGGGTCGGGGAGCTGTTTTTT. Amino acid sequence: CASILGQGVGELFF.

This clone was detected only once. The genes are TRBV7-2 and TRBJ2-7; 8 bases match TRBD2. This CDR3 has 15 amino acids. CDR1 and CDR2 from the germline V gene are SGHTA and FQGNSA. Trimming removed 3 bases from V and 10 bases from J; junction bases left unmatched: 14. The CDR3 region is CASSLELAANDRQYV. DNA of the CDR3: TGTGCCAGCAGCTTGGAACTAGCGGCAAACGATAGACAGTACGTC.

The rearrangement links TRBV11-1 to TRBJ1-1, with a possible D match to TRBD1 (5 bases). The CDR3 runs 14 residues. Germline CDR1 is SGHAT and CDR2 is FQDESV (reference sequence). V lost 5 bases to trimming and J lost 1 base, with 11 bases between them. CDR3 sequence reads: CASSAWGKNTEAFF. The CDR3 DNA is TGTGCCAGCAGCGCGTGGGGCAAGAACACTGAAGCTTTCTTT.